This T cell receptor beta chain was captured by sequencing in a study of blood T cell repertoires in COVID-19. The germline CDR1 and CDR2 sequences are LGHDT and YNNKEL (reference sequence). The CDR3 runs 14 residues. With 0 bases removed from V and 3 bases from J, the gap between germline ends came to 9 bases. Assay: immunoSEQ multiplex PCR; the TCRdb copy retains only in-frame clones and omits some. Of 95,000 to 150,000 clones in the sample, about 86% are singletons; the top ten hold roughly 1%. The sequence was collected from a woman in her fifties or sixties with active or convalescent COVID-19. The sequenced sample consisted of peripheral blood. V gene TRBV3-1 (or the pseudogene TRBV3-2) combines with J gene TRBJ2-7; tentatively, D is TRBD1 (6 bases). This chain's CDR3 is CASSQEGADYEQYF. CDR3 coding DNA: TGTGCCAGCAGCCAAGAGGGGGCAGACTACGAGCAGTACTTC.